Listed below are T cell receptor beta chains from one sample, sequenced in a study of naive and memory T cell subsets. From the UMI-ligation and nested PCR reads, TCRdb called clonotypes with MiXCR, one entry per CDR3 protein. The sample has 85,000 or so distinct CDR3 sequences, 8% to 9.5% seen once. Source material: naive CD8+ T cells from blood. Every receptor here comes from a human donor in good health. The CDR3 runs from the conserved cysteine through the conserved F or W. D genes are given only for firm matches. Clone size is shown for a subset of rows, as once, few, many or a class of expanded clone.

CDR3 DNA: TGTGCCACCAGGGGGTGGCAACAAGAGACCCAGTACTTC; CDR3 protein: CATRGWQQETQYF; D gene: TRBD1; V gene: TRBV27; J gene: TRBJ2-5; clone size: few
CDR3 DNA: TGCAGCGTTGTTACTAGCGGACCCTACGAGCAGTACTTC; CDR3 protein: CSVVTSGPYEQYF; D gene: TRBD2; V gene: TRBV29-1; J gene: TRBJ2-7; clone size: NA
CDR3 DNA: TGCAGCGGAGTCGAGCGGAATGAGCAGTTCTTC; CDR3 protein: CSGVERNEQFF; D gene: NA; V gene: TRBV29-1; J gene: TRBJ2-1; clone size: many
CDR3 DNA: TGCAGTGCTAGAGCCAGGGGGGGCAACGAGCAGTACTTC; CDR3 protein: CSARARGGNEQYF; D gene: NA; V gene: TRBV20-1; J gene: TRBJ2-7; clone size: few
CDR3 DNA: TGTGCCAGCAGCGGGAAGGGATCTGAAAAACTGTTTTTT; CDR3 protein: CASSGKGSEKLFF; D gene: NA; V gene: TRBV9; J gene: TRBJ1-4; clone size: NA
CDR3 DNA: TGCGCCAGCAGCCAATTAGCGGAGAACTACAATGAGCAGTTCTTC; CDR3 protein: CASSQLAENYNEQFF; D gene: NA; V gene: TRBV4-1; J gene: TRBJ2-1; clone size: few
CDR3 DNA: TGTGCCAGCAGCCCGGGGGTGGACTACAATGAGCAGTTCTTC; CDR3 protein: CASSPGVDYNEQFF; D gene: NA; V gene: TRBV4-2; J gene: TRBJ2-1; clone size: few
CDR3 DNA: TGTGCCAGCAGCCAAGGGGTGGCGAGCTCAGATACGCAGTATTTT; CDR3 protein: CASSQGVASSDTQYF; D gene: NA; V gene: TRBV7-8; J gene: TRBJ2-3; clone size: NA
CDR3 DNA: TGTGCCAGCACCGGGACAGAGCCCCAAGAGACCCAGTACTTC; CDR3 protein: CASTGTEPQETQYF; D gene: TRBD1; V gene: TRBV19; J gene: TRBJ2-5; clone size: NA
CDR3 DNA: TGTGCCAGCAGTTACTCGGTCAGCTACGAGCAGTACTTC; CDR3 protein: CASSYSVSYEQYF; D gene: NA; V gene: TRBV6-2/TRBV6-3; J gene: TRBJ2-7; clone size: many
CDR3 DNA: TGCGCCAGCAGCCCCGGGACAGGGGACCCTGATACGCAGTATTTT; CDR3 protein: CASSPGTGDPDTQYF; D gene: TRBD1; V gene: TRBV5-1; J gene: TRBJ2-3; clone size: few
CDR3 DNA: TGCAGCGTTGCTGACAGCTCCTACAATGAGCAGTTCTTC; CDR3 protein: CSVADSSYNEQFF; D gene: NA; V gene: TRBV29-1; J gene: TRBJ2-1; clone size: many
CDR3 DNA: TGCAGCACCACAGGGTCCTCTAATGAAAAACTGTTTTTT; CDR3 protein: CSTTGSSNEKLFF; D gene: NA; V gene: TRBV29-1; J gene: TRBJ1-4; clone size: few
CDR3 DNA: TGCAGCGTTGTCGGGGGGGTTGCCATAACGAGCTCCTACAATGAGCAGTTCTTC; CDR3 protein: CSVVGGVAITSSYNEQFF; D gene: TRBD2; V gene: TRBV29-1; J gene: TRBJ2-1; clone size: many
CDR3 DNA: TGCAGCGTTGCGGCAGGGGAGACCCAGTACTTC; CDR3 protein: CSVAAGETQYF; D gene: NA; V gene: TRBV29-1; J gene: TRBJ2-5; clone size: few
CDR3 DNA: TGTGCCAGCAGCTTGGCAGGGGACTTGGAGGGGGAGCTGTTTTTT; CDR3 protein: CASSLAGDLEGELFF; D gene: NA; V gene: TRBV5-5; J gene: TRBJ2-2; clone size: few
CDR3 DNA: TGTGCCAGCAGTTTAGGAGAGGGGGCTATCCACAATGAGCAGTTCTTC; CDR3 protein: CASSLGEGAIHNEQFF; D gene: TRBD1; V gene: TRBV7-9; J gene: TRBJ2-1; clone size: many
CDR3 DNA: TGCAGCGTGCCTGGGGGTTCAACCTACGAGCAGTACTTC; CDR3 protein: CSVPGGSTYEQYF; D gene: NA; V gene: TRBV29-1; J gene: TRBJ2-7; clone size: NA
CDR3 DNA: TGTGCCAGCAGTTTTTCCCTAGGAACCTACGAGCAGTACTTC; CDR3 protein: CASSFSLGTYEQYF; D gene: NA; V gene: TRBV27; J gene: TRBJ2-7; clone size: NA
CDR3 DNA: TGCAGCGTTGAACAGGCTACCGCCTTGGCCTACAATGAGCAGTTCTTC; CDR3 protein: CSVEQATALAYNEQFF; D gene: NA; V gene: TRBV29-1; J gene: TRBJ2-1; clone size: many
CDR3 DNA: TGTGCCAGCAGCTTATTTGAGGGACCGAAGGGCACCGGGGAGCTGTTTTTT; CDR3 protein: CASSLFEGPKGTGELFF; D gene: NA; V gene: TRBV5-5; J gene: TRBJ2-2; clone size: NA
CDR3 DNA: TGTGCCAGCAGTTACGAGGACAAATTCTGGGATGGCTACACCTTC; CDR3 protein: CASSYEDKFWDGYTF; D gene: NA; V gene: TRBV6-2/TRBV6-3; J gene: TRBJ1-2; clone size: many
CDR3 DNA: TGCGCCAGCAGCTTGGGTGGAATGTGGGCGAACACTGAAGCTTTCTTT; CDR3 protein: CASSLGGMWANTEAFF; D gene: NA; V gene: TRBV5-1; J gene: TRBJ1-1; clone size: NA
CDR3 DNA: TGTGCCAGCAGCCCCGGGACTAGCCGGCAAGAGACCCAGTACTTC; CDR3 protein: CASSPGTSRQETQYF; D gene: TRBD2; V gene: TRBV7-9; J gene: TRBJ2-5; clone size: NA
CDR3 DNA: TGTGCCAGCAGGGGAGCGGTCGTCTCCTACAATGAGCAGTTCTTC; CDR3 protein: CASRGAVVSYNEQFF; D gene: NA; V gene: TRBV7-9; J gene: TRBJ2-1; clone size: NA
CDR3 DNA: TGTGCCAGCATCACGGACAGGGGGGGCGAGCAGTACTTC; CDR3 protein: CASITDRGGEQYF; D gene: TRBD1; V gene: TRBV28; J gene: TRBJ2-7; clone size: many
CDR3 DNA: TGTGCCAGCAGCTTCAAGTACACCGGGGAGCTGTTTTTT; CDR3 protein: CASSFKYTGELFF; D gene: NA; V gene: TRBV11-2; J gene: TRBJ2-2; clone size: NA
CDR3 DNA: TGTGCCAGCAGTTTAACGGACGGGTACGAGCAGTACTTC; CDR3 protein: CASSLTDGYEQYF; D gene: NA; V gene: TRBV27; J gene: TRBJ2-7; clone size: many
CDR3 DNA: TGCGCCAGTAGGGACAGGGGGCAGAACACAGATACGCAGTATTTT; CDR3 protein: CASRDRGQNTDTQYF; D gene: TRBD1; V gene: TRBV4-1; J gene: TRBJ2-3; clone size: NA
CDR3 DNA: TGTGCCAGCTGCCTCTTTGGACAGCACACTGAAGCTTTCTTT; CDR3 protein: CASCLFGQHTEAFF; D gene: NA; V gene: TRBV12-3/TRBV12-4; J gene: TRBJ1-1; clone size: few
CDR3 DNA: TGTGCCAGCAGCAAAACGAGTTACGAGCAGTACTTC; CDR3 protein: CASSKTSYEQYF; D gene: NA; V gene: TRBV21-1; J gene: TRBJ2-7; clone size: few
CDR3 DNA: TGCGCCAGCAGCCAAGAGGGGCAAGCAATCCGAGATACGCAGTATTTT; CDR3 protein: CASSQEGQAIRDTQYF; D gene: NA; V gene: TRBV4-1; J gene: TRBJ2-3; clone size: NA
CDR3 DNA: TGTGCCAGCAGCCAAGATTTAGCGGGTGGGCTCTACAATGAGCAGTTCTTC; CDR3 protein: CASSQDLAGGLYNEQFF; D gene: TRBD2; V gene: TRBV3-1; J gene: TRBJ2-1; clone size: few
CDR3 DNA: TGTGCCATCTCGGACACAGATACGCAGTATTTT; CDR3 protein: CAISDTDTQYF; D gene: NA; V gene: TRBV10-3; J gene: TRBJ2-3; clone size: few
CDR3 DNA: TGTGCCAGCAGCCTCGCGGGGGAGGACACTGAAGCTTTCTTT; CDR3 protein: CASSLAGEDTEAFF; D gene: NA; V gene: TRBV5-4; J gene: TRBJ1-1; clone size: few
CDR3 DNA: TGTGCCAGCAGCCAAGATTTGGTGGTGGCTGGGGGTGATGAGCAGTTCTTC; CDR3 protein: CASSQDLVVAGGDEQFF; D gene: NA; V gene: TRBV4-2; J gene: TRBJ2-1; clone size: few
CDR3 DNA: TGTGCCAGCAGTATCCCGGGCCTCGAAGAGTATTTT; CDR3 protein: CASSIPGLEEYF; D gene: NA; V gene: TRBV12-3/TRBV12-4; J gene: TRBJ2-3; clone size: few
CDR3 DNA: TGTGCCAGCAGAGGACGAGTAAATGAGCAGTTCTTC; CDR3 protein: CASRGRVNEQFF; D gene: NA; V gene: TRBV2; J gene: TRBJ2-1; clone size: many
CDR3 DNA: TGTGCCAGCAGCGCTAGAGTGCGAGACCGGGACAGGGCTTTCAACACCATATATTTT; CDR3 protein: CASSARVRDRDRAFNTIYF; D gene: TRBD1; V gene: TRBV7-9; J gene: TRBJ1-3; clone size: few
CDR3 DNA: TGTGCCAGCAGTCCAGGGGGAGAACAAGAGACCCAGTACTTC; CDR3 protein: CASSPGGEQETQYF; D gene: TRBD1; V gene: TRBV7-9; J gene: TRBJ2-5; clone size: few
CDR3 DNA: TGTGCCAGCAGCTCCGGAGGGGGTACAGGCAATGAGCAGTTCTTC; CDR3 protein: CASSSGGGTGNEQFF; D gene: NA; V gene: TRBV7-2; J gene: TRBJ2-1; clone size: NA
CDR3 DNA: TGCAGCGTTGTTCCGCCAGGGTCCTACAATGAGCAGTTCTTC; CDR3 protein: CSVVPPGSYNEQFF; D gene: NA; V gene: TRBV29-1; J gene: TRBJ2-1; clone size: many
CDR3 DNA: TGTGCCAGCAGCTCCCTTGGGACACCGGGAGGATTGGGAGAGACCCAGTACTTC; CDR3 protein: CASSSLGTPGGLGETQYF; D gene: NA; V gene: TRBV7-9; J gene: TRBJ2-5; clone size: few
CDR3 DNA: TGTGCCAGCAGCTCAAGGACAGGAAATTATAGGGAGCTGTTTTTT; CDR3 protein: CASSSRTGNYRELFF; D gene: TRBD1; V gene: TRBV9; J gene: TRBJ2-2; clone size: NA
CDR3 DNA: TGTGCCAGCAGTGGGCTAGCGGGAGCGTCAGATGAGCAGTTCTTC; CDR3 protein: CASSGLAGASDEQFF; D gene: TRBD2; V gene: TRBV12-3/TRBV12-4; J gene: TRBJ2-1; clone size: many
CDR3 DNA: TGTGCCAGCAGCTTACCAACCGGGGGCGCGACTATGGGCTACGAGCAGTACTTC; CDR3 protein: CASSLPTGGATMGYEQYF; D gene: NA; V gene: TRBV11-1; J gene: TRBJ2-7; clone size: few
CDR3 DNA: TGCGCCAGCAGCTTGTCCGGACCCTTGAGCTCCTACGAGCAGTACTTC; CDR3 protein: CASSLSGPLSSYEQYF; D gene: NA; V gene: TRBV5-1; J gene: TRBJ2-7; clone size: NA
CDR3 DNA: TGTGCCAGCAGTTACGATAAGGACAGGGGACCCAAAAACATTCAGTACTTC; CDR3 protein: CASSYDKDRGPKNIQYF; D gene: TRBD1; V gene: TRBV6-6; J gene: TRBJ2-4; clone size: few
CDR3 DNA: TGCGCCAGCAGCTCCGGACTAGCGGTCTCCTACAATGAGCAGTTCTTC; CDR3 protein: CASSSGLAVSYNEQFF; D gene: TRBD2; V gene: TRBV4-3; J gene: TRBJ2-1; clone size: many
CDR3 DNA: TGTGCCAGCAGGGCAACTGAAGCTTTCTTT; CDR3 protein: CASRATEAFF; D gene: NA; V gene: TRBV7-2; J gene: TRBJ1-1; clone size: few
CDR3 DNA: TGTGCCAGCAGCAACCCTGGGGGAACTGAAGCTTTCTTT; CDR3 protein: CASSNPGGTEAFF; D gene: NA; V gene: TRBV12-3/TRBV12-4; J gene: TRBJ1-1; clone size: many
CDR3 DNA: TGTGCCAGCAGCTCCCCCTACGGGACAGGGGACTACAATGAGCAGTTCTTC; CDR3 protein: CASSSPYGTGDYNEQFF; D gene: NA; V gene: TRBV21-1; J gene: TRBJ2-1; clone size: NA
CDR3 DNA: TGTGCCAGCAGTTACTCCCGGCAACAAAGCAATCAGCCCCAGCATTTT; CDR3 protein: CASSYSRQQSNQPQHF; D gene: NA; V gene: TRBV6-2/TRBV6-3; J gene: TRBJ1-5; clone size: NA
CDR3 DNA: TGTGCTAGTGGTCCGGGACAGGGGGCCTACAATGAGCAGTTCTTC; CDR3 protein: CASGPGQGAYNEQFF; D gene: TRBD1; V gene: TRBV12-5; J gene: TRBJ2-1; clone size: few
CDR3 DNA: TGTGCCAGCAGTTTATCGGGGCGGGACCCCGAGCAGTACTTC; CDR3 protein: CASSLSGRDPEQYF; D gene: NA; V gene: TRBV27; J gene: TRBJ2-7; clone size: few
CDR3 DNA: TGTGCCTGGAGTGATGGGACAGGGGACGAAAAACTGTTTTTT; CDR3 protein: CAWSDGTGDEKLFF; D gene: TRBD1; V gene: TRBV30; J gene: TRBJ1-4; clone size: many
CDR3 DNA: TGTGCCAGCAGCCCACTCGGCTTCGGGACAGCCTACAATGAGCAGTTCTTC; CDR3 protein: CASSPLGFGTAYNEQFF; D gene: TRBD1; V gene: TRBV7-6; J gene: TRBJ2-1; clone size: many